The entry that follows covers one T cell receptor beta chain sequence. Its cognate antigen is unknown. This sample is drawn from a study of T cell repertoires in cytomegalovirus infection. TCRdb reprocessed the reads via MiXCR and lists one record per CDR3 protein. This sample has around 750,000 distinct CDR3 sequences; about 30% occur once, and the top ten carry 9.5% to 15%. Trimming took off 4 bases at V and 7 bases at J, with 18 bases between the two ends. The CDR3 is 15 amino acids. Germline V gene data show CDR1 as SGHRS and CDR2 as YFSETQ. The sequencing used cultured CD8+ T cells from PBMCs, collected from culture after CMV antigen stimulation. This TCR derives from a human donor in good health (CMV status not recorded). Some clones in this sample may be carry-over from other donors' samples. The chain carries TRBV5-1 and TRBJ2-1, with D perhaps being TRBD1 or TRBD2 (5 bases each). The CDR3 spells CASSNPGTPRNEQFF. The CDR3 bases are TGCGCCAGCAGCAACCCCGGGACCCCGAGGAATGAGCAGTTCTTC.